The source of this TCR beta chain is a study of post-analysis software for immune sequencing data. Study as a whole: Both relapsing-remitting and secondary progressive multiple sclerosis featured among the disease courses, as did progressive-relapsing multiple sclerosis.

The TCR beta cDNA libraries carried unique molecular identifiers. TCRdb independently ran MiXCR on the PCR reads; one entry per CDR3 protein. The table shows 750,000 to 900,000 distinct CDR3 sequences, with around 46% occurring only once. Study conclusions and caveats: About 5 TRBV segments were significantly more frequent in patients than in controls. TRBV5-6, TRBV5-1 and TRBV20-1 were among these segments. Multiple sclerosis patients had significantly lower normalized Chao1 diversity than controls. Strong co-clustering by F measure linked samples that shared a preparation batch.

This clonotype was observed a handful of times. Its target is unknown. V was clipped by 0 bases and J by 7 bases, with 13 bases between them. The CDR3 is made up of 13 amino acids. Germline V gene data show CDR1 as DFQATT and CDR2 as SNEGSKA (reference sequence). This TCR was sampled from a girl aged 5-17 years with multiple sclerosis. The material sequenced was blood. The chain carries TRBV20-1 and TRBJ2-7, with D perhaps TRBD1 or TRBD2 (5 bases each). CDR3 in amino acids: CSARDLRWGEQYF. As DNA, the CDR3 is TGCAGTGCTAGAGATCTGAGGTGGGGGGAGCAGTACTTC.